A single sample is the source of the 31 T cell receptor beta chains below, sequenced in a study of graft-versus-host responses after intestinal transplantation (dated by TCRdb to the early 2020s). The time point tag for this specimen amounts to: cells obtained before transplantation from donor or recipient. The method behind the library was the immunoSEQ multiplex PCR assay. Entries here come from immuneACCESS through TCRdb and include only in-frame sequences with V and J called. Some clones fail to appear in such tables; in the studies checked, an unresolved V gene covers under half of the shortfall, and the cause of the remainder is unknown. This sample has about 93,000 clones in its table, and 90% to 95% of those were observed once. Around 0.49% of the sample goes to the ten largest clones. Their antigens remain unidentified. Sequencing was performed on unstimulated CD8+ T cells sorted from spleen or lymph node cells, taken before intestinal transplant. The receptors here all came from a human donor who received an intestinal transplant.

The chain recombines TRBV4-2 with TRBJ2-1; TRBD2 is a possible D gene (6 bases). The V gene lost 6 bases and the J gene lost 6 bases, with 6 bases spanning the gap. CDR3 length: 11 residues. Germline V gene data show CDR1 as LGHNA and CDR2 as YNFKEQ. The CDR3 DNA follows: TGTGCCAGCAGGGGGGGCAATGAGCAGTTCTTC. Protein sequence: CASRGGNEQFF.

This clone was recorded once. This chain joins TRBV19 and TRBJ2-7; 8 nucleotides agree with TRBD2. The V segment lost 6 bases and the J segment 2 bases; nucleotides outside the gene matches: 0. This CDR3 has 12 amino acids. CDR1 is LNHDA, CDR2 SQIVND, per germline (reference sequence). CDR3 bases: TGTGCCAGTAGCGGGGGGGCCTACGAGCAGTACTTC. Residues: CASSGGAYEQYF.

The chain carries TRBV9 and TRBJ1-2, with D possibly TRBD1 on 6 matching bases. With 3 bases removed from V and 2 bases from J, the gap between germline ends came to 17 bases. Germline loops: CDR1 SGDLS, CDR2 YYNGEE. The CDR3 consists of 16 residues. CDR3 sequence: CASSERRDTRNYGYTF. In DNA, the CDR3 is TGTGCCAGCAGCGAAAGACGGGACACAAGAAACTATGGCTACACCTTC.

The chain recombines TRBV5-5 with TRBJ1-2; D perhaps matches TRBD1 (6 bases). The length of the CDR3 is 18 residues. In germline, CDR1 is SGHKS, CDR2 YYEKEE (reference sequence). Trimming cost V 3 bases and J 5 bases, with 26 bases left between them. CDR3 nucleotides: TGTGCCAGCAGCTGGGGAGGGACCGGGACAAATGCCTATTATGGCTACACCTTC. Translation: CASSWGGTGTNAYYGYTF.

The rearrangement links TRBV4-1 to TRBJ2-7; D is possibly TRBD2 (5 bases). Germline assignment: CDR1 MGHRA and CDR2 YSYEKL. This CDR3 has 15 amino acids. The germline V and J ends were trimmed by 5 bases and 5 bases, with 19 bases remaining between them. The CDR3 spells CASSETTRGSDEQYF. CDR3 in DNA: TGCGCCAGCAGCGAGACGACCCGCGGGTCCGACGAGCAGTACTTC.

The chain employs TRBV18 and TRBJ2-1; 9 nucleotides align to TRBD2. Germline-derived CDR1 and CDR2 are KGHSH and LQKENI. J lost 3 bases, V lost 4 bases, and 4 bases had no gene match. The CDR3 spans 15 residues. The CDR3 coding sequence is TGTGCCAGCTCACGATCTAGCGGGGACTACAATGAGCAGTTCTTC. Its protein is CASSRSSGDYNEQFF.

V usage is TRBV19 and J usage is TRBJ2-3; D is uncertain. Germline V gene sequence: CDR1 LNHDA, CDR2 SQIVND (reference sequence). This CDR3 has 14 residues. V gave up 0 bases and J gave up 2 bases, with 6 bases separating them. In DNA, the CDR3 is TGTGCCAGTAGTATAGACTTCTACACAGATACGCAGTATTTT. Translation: CASSIDFYTDTQYF.

This rearrangement joins TRBV2 to TRBJ1-2; no clear D. The CDR3 loop spans 13 amino acids. In germline, CDR1 is SNHLY, CDR2 FYNNEI. V was pared by 4 bases and J by 3 bases, with 9 bases between. The CDR3 region has the DNA TGTGCCAGCAGTGCGGTTGTGGACTATGGCTACACCTTC. It encodes CASSAVVDYGYTF.

This clone is a singleton in its sample. In DNA form, the CDR3 reads TGTGCCAGCAGTTCCCCCGGGACTGGCAAGTGGCGTGAGCAGTTCTTC. Amino acid sequence: CASSSPGTGKWREQFF. The gene calls are TRBV27 and TRBJ2-1; D possibly corresponds to TRBD2 (6 bases). Germline lookup yields CDR1 MNHEY and CDR2 SMNVEV (reference sequence). V lost 4 bases and J 9 bases, leaving 22 bases between the germline ends. This CDR3 contains 16 residues.

The gene calls are TRBV28 and TRBJ2-5, with 8 bases that match TRBD1. This CDR3 is built from 15 residues. Germline assignment: CDR1 MDHEN and CDR2 SYDVKM. Germline trimming cut 7 bases from V and 2 bases from J; bases unmatched to any gene: 9. The CDR3 reads CASTRIRGPQETQYF. The DNA for the CDR3 is TGTGCCAGCACTAGGATCAGGGGGCCGCAAGAGACCCAGTACTTC. Filled out from reference TRBV28 and TRBJ2-5, the complete variable domain reads DVKVTQSSRYLVKRTGEKVFLECVQDMDHENMFWYRQDPGLGLRLIYFSYDVKMKEKGDIPEGYSVSREKKERFSLILESASTNQTSMYLCASTRIRGPQETQYFGPGTRLLVL.

The rearrangement links TRBV21-1 to TRBJ1-5. TRBV21-1 is shown as a pseudogene. This CDR3 has 15 amino acids. CDR3 DNA sequence: TGTGCCAGCAGCACCTACTCGGGAAGACATCAGCCCCAGCATTTT. It encodes CASSTYSGRHQPQHF.

The chain has TRBV4-3 and TRBJ2-1, with 10 bases lining up with TRBD2. The CDR3 is 15 amino acids. V was clipped by 0 bases and J by 9 bases; unmatched bases: 5. Germline CDR1 reads LGHNA; CDR2 reads YSLEER. The CDR3: CASSQESSGGSEQFF. DNA of the CDR3: TGCGCCAGCAGCCAAGAGTCTAGCGGGGGTAGTGAGCAGTTCTTC.

J is TRBJ2-1 and V is TRBV30, with 9 bases that match TRBD2. This CDR3 region has 16 residues. CDR1 GTSNPN and CDR2 SVGIG come from the germline V gene (reference sequence). Trimming removed 4 bases from V and 4 bases from J; junction bases left unmatched: 11. The CDR3 nucleotides read TGTGCCTGGATGAGCCTGACTAGCGGAACGTACAATGAGCAGTTCTTC. It translates to CAWMSLTSGTYNEQFF.

V and J are TRBV2 and TRBJ1-5; TRBD1 aligns across 8 bases. This CDR3 has 16 amino acids. From germline, CDR1 is SNHLY and CDR2 FYNNEI. V trimming: 6 bases; J trimming: 4 bases; junction bases outside the gene matches: 11. The CDR3 DNA sequence: TGTGCCAGCAGCCTAGACAGGGGCGGTTGGAATCAGCCCCAGCATTTT. Translating it yields CASSLDRGGWNQPQHF.

The chain couples TRBV6-1 to TRBJ2-1, with 15 bases fitting TRBD2. Germline trimming cut 4 bases from V and 10 bases from J; bases unmatched to any gene: 5. Germline CDR1 MNHNS, CDR2 SASEGT. The CDR3 totals 15 residues. This CDR3 reads CASSGTSGGAWEQFF. CDR3 bases: TGTGCCAGCAGTGGGACTAGCGGGGGGGCATGGGAGCAGTTCTTC.

This chain uses TRBV5-1 with TRBJ2-7, with 9 bases fitting TRBD2. Germline assignment: CDR1 SGHRS and CDR2 YFSETQ. V lost 4 bases to trimming and J lost 3 bases; unmatched junction nucleotides: 11. The CDR3 sequence is 16 residues long. CDR3 DNA sequence: TGCGCCAGCAGCGCACTCCCGACTAGCGGACTCTACGAGCAGTACTTC. It translates to CASSALPTSGLYEQYF.

The chain employs TRBV7-9 and TRBJ2-1; D perhaps matches TRBD2 (5 bases). The V end lost 5 bases, the J end lost 5 bases, and 16 bases lay between the germline ends. Germline assignment: CDR1 SEHNR and CDR2 FQNEAQ (reference sequence). The CDR3 contains 15 residues. This CDR3 is CASSAGISIDNEQFF. The DNA of the CDR3 is TGTGCCAGCAGCGCCGGGATCAGCATCGACAATGAGCAGTTCTTC.

The genes are TRBV7-9 and TRBJ2-1, with 8 nucleotides matching TRBD1. Germline CDR1 reads SEHNR; CDR2 reads FQNEAQ (reference sequence). J was trimmed by 7 bases and V by 5 bases; bases with no gene match: 4. This CDR3 contains 13 residues. The CDR3 region has the DNA TGTGCCAGCAGCCGACAGGGGCTTAATGAGCAGTTCTTC. Translated, it gives CASSRQGLNEQFF.

The rearrangement uses TRBV7-8 and TRBJ2-5; TRBD2 might be the D (7 bases). V gave up 2 bases and J gave up 5 bases, with 15 bases separating them. From germline, CDR1 is SGHVS and CDR2 FQNEAQ. This CDR3 region has 15 residues. The CDR3 is CASSLFTGGSETQYF. In DNA form, the CDR3 reads TGTGCCAGCAGCTTATTTACGGGGGGCAGCGAGACCCAGTACTTC.

In its sample, this clone was seen a few times. The J gene is TRBJ1-3, the V gene TRBV2; D is possibly TRBD1 (5 bases). Germline values: CDR1 SNHLY, CDR2 FYNNEI. V lost 6 bases, J lost 0 bases, and 12 bases lay in between. The CDR3 extends over 15 amino acids. The CDR3 is CASREGTSSGNTIYF. CDR3 sequence (DNA): TGTGCCAGCAGGGAGGGGACTTCCTCTGGAAACACCATATATTTT.

The genes are TRBV7-8 and TRBJ2-7; TRBD2 might be the D (6 bases). Germline V gene lookup returns CDR1 SGHVS and CDR2 FQNEAQ. This CDR3 contains 18 residues. V was pared by 3 bases and J by 3 bases, with 24 bases between. CDR3 in DNA: TGTGCCAGCAGCTTTCTAGAGACCGATGGACTACACAACTACGAGCAGTACTTC. Its protein is CASSFLETDGLHNYEQYF. Drawing the rest from reference TRBV7-8 and TRBJ2-7, the complete variable domain is GAGVSQSPRYKVAKRGQDVALRCDPISGHVSLFWYQQALGQGPEFLTYFQNEAQLDKSGLPSDRFFAERPEGSVSTLKIQRTQQEDSAVYLCASSFLETDGLHNYEQYFGPGTRLTVT.

The rearrangement uses TRBV7-9 and TRBJ2-7; D gene ambiguous. The CDR3 has 13 amino acids. V was clipped by 5 bases and J by 10 bases, with 18 bases between them. Germline lookup yields CDR1 SEHNR and CDR2 FQNEAQ (reference sequence). CDR3 bases: TGTGCCAGCAGCCCCGAGGTGGGTGTTGGACAGTACTTC. Its protein is CASSPEVGVGQYF. Full variable domain (remainder filled in from reference TRBV7-9 and TRBJ2-7): DTGVSQNPRHKITKRGQNVTFRCDPISEHNRLYWYRQTLGQGPEFLTYFQNEAQLEKSRLLSDRFSAERPKGSFSTLEIQRTEQGDSAMYLCASSPEVGVGQYFGPGTRLTVT.

This clone is a singleton in its sample. J is TRBJ1-1 and V is TRBV7-8; unclear D gene. CDR3 length: 12 residues. With 3 bases removed from V and 5 bases from J, the gap between germline ends came to 7 bases. CDR1 and CDR2 from the germline V gene are SGHVS and FQNEAQ. The CDR3 DNA sequence: TGTGCCAGCAGCTTCGCGGGGACTGAAGCTTTCTTT. Translating it yields CASSFAGTEAFF.

The chain recombines TRBV27 with TRBJ2-3; 7 bases are a match to TRBD2. Germline CDR1 is MNHEY and CDR2 is SMNVEV (reference sequence). The V segment lost 3 bases and the J segment 3 bases; nucleotides outside the gene matches: 3. The CDR3 spans 14 residues. CDR3 in DNA: TGTGCCAGCAGTTTCTTGGGGGGGACAGATACGCAGTATTTT. As protein: CASSFLGGTDTQYF.

The rearrangement links TRBV6-1 to TRBJ2-6, with 7 positions matching TRBD2. Germline trimming cut 4 bases from V and 0 bases from J; bases unmatched to any gene: 9. The CDR3 covers 18 residues. The germline V gene has CDR1 MNHNS and CDR2 SASEGT. The chain's CDR3 is CASSGVAGQLSGANVLTF. The CDR3 coding sequence is TGTGCCAGCAGTGGGGTAGCGGGCCAACTCTCTGGGGCCAACGTCCTGACTTTC.

The chain carries TRBV9 and TRBJ2-1, with 14 bases aligning to TRBD2. The ends lost 4 bases at V and 7 bases at J; junction bases unmatched: 4. In germline, CDR1 is SGDLS, CDR2 YYNGEE. This CDR3 contains 15 residues. The CDR3 reads CASSTRTSGGNEQFF. The CDR3 DNA is TGTGCCAGCAGCACCCGGACTAGCGGGGGGAATGAGCAGTTCTTC.

The J gene is TRBJ2-7, the V gene TRBV27; 9 bases are a match to TRBD1. V lost 5 bases and J lost 7; bases outside the gene matches: 6. Germline V lookup: CDR1 MNHEY, CDR2 SMNVEV (reference sequence). The CDR3 length is 13 residues. CDR3 sequence reads: CASSLGQGVEQYF. As DNA, the CDR3 is TGTGCCAGCAGTCTGGGACAGGGAGTAGAGCAGTACTTC.

The V and J genes are TRBV19 and TRBJ2-5; the match to TRBD1 covers 8 bases. This CDR3 has 15 amino acids. Germline V CDR1 and CDR2: LNHDA, SQIVND (reference sequence). V lost 3 bases, J lost 5 bases, and 8 bases stayed unmatched. The CDR3, as DNA: TGTGCCAGTAGTATGGCAGGGGGCTGGGGGGAGACCCAGTACTTC. Amino acids: CASSMAGGWGETQYF.

The gene calls are TRBV5-5 and TRBJ1-1, with 7 bases identical to TRBD1. V lost 4 bases and J lost 6; bases outside the gene matches: 6. The CDR3 contains 13 residues. Per germline, CDR1 SGHKS and CDR2 YYEKEE (reference sequence). CDR3 protein: CASSLDRVPEAFF. The CDR3, as DNA: TGTGCCAGCAGCCTTGACAGGGTGCCTGAAGCTTTCTTT.

There are a few counts of this clone. The chain is built from TRBV2 and TRBJ1-2; D unresolved. The CDR3 is made up of 13 amino acids. V lost 11 bases to trimming and J lost 4 bases, with 17 bases between them. In germline, CDR1 is SNHLY, CDR2 FYNNEI. The CDR3 DNA follows: TGTGCCTCCAGCGGGGAAATCGGCTATGGCTACACCTTC. Protein: CASSGEIGYGYTF.

This chain connects TRBV30 to TRBJ2-5; a weak D match, TRBD2 (6 bases). V gave up 4 bases and J gave up 5 bases, with 14 bases separating them. CDR3 size: 13 residues. The germline V gene has CDR1 GTSNPN and CDR2 SVGIG (reference sequence). The CDR3 region is CAWNTGVEETQYF. In DNA, the CDR3 is TGTGCCTGGAACACGGGAGTGGAGGAGACCCAGTACTTC.